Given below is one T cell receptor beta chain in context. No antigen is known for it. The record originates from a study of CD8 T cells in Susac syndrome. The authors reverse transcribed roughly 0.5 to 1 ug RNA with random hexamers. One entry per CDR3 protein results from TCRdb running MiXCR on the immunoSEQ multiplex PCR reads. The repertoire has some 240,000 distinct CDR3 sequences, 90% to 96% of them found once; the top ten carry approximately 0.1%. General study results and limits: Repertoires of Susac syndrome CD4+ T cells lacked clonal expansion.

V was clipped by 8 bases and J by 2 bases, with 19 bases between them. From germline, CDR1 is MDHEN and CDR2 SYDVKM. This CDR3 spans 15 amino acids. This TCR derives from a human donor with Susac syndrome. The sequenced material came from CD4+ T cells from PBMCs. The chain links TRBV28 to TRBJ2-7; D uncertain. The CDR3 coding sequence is TGTGCCAGCCCTCCTCCGACCCCCGCTCCCTACGAGCAGTACTTC. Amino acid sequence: CASPPPTPAPYEQYF.